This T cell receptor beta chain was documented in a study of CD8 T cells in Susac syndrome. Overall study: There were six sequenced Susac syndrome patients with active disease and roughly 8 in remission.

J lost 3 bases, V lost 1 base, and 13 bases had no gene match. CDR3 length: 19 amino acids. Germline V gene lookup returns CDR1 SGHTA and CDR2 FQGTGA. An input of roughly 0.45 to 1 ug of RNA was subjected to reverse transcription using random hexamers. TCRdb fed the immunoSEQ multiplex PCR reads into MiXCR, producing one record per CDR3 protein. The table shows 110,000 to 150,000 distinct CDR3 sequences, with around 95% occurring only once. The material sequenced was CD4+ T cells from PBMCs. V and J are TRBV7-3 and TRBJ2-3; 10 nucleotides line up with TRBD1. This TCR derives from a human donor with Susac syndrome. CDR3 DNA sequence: TGTGCCAGCAGCTTAAGTGTTGGGACAGGGGACAAAAGGACAGATACGCAGTATTTT. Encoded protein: CASSLSVGTGDKRTDTQYF.